This T cell receptor (beta chain) was captured in a study of blood T cell repertoires in COVID-19. Study-wide background: T cells, B-cell-depleted T cells, or PBMCs provided the cDNA or gDNA that served as material.

This clone was observed once. The junction had 7 bases not matched to a gene; V was cut back by 5 bases and J by 4 bases. There are 14 residues in the CDR3. Germline V gene lookup returns CDR1 SGHRS and CDR2 YFSETQ. This table comes from immunoSEQ multiplex PCR, and its TCRdb copy is limited to in-frame clones, with some not included. The repertoire holds fewer than 30,000 clones, with around 66% as singletons. Sequencing used peripheral blood. The TCR sequence derives from a man in his sixties with active or convalescent COVID-19. J is TRBJ2-7 and V is TRBV5-1; 9 bases align to TRBD1. The CDR3 sequence: CASSDTGGFYEQYF. In DNA, the CDR3 is TGCGCCAGCAGTGATACAGGGGGCTTTTACGAGCAGTACTTC.